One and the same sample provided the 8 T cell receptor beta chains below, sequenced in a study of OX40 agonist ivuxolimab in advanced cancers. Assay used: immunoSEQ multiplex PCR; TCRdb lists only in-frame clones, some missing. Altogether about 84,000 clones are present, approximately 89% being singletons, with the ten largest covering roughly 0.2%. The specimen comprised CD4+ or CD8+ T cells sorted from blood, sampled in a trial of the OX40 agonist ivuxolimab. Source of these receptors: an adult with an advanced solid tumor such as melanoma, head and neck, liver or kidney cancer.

CDR3 residues: CASSFTPGELGQYF. The CDR3 nucleotides read TGTGCCAGCAGCTTTACCCCCGGAGAGTTGGGGCAGTATTTT. The rearrangement uses TRBV7-3 and TRBJ2-3; the D is unclear. Germline V gene data show CDR1 as SGHTA and CDR2 as FQGTGA. The CDR3 covers 14 residues. Trimming took off 3 bases at V and 11 bases at J, with 18 bases between the two ends.

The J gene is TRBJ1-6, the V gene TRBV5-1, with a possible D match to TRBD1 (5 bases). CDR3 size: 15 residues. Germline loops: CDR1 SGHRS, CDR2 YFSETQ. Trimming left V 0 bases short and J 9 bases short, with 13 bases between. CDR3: CASSLVAYGGSPLHF. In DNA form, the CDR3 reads TGCGCCAGCAGCTTGGTGGCGTATGGGGGTTCACCCCTCCACTTT.

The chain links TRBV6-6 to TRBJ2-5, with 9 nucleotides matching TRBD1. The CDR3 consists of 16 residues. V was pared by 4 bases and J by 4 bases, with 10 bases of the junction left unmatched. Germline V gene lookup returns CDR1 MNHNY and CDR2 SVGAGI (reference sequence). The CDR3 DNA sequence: TGTGCCAGCAGTTCTCGATCACAGGGGGCGGCAGAGACCCAGTACTTC. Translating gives CASSSRSQGAAETQYF.

The CDR3 DNA reads as TGTGCCAGCAGCGCACCGGGACAGGCTCCCGGGGAGCTGTTTTTT. Translating gives CASSAPGQAPGELFF. The chain has TRBV5-4 and TRBJ2-2; TRBD1 agrees at 8 bases. V shed 4 bases and J 6 bases; nucleotides not matched to a gene: 8. CDR3 size: 15 residues. CDR1 and CDR2 (germline): SGHNT, YYREEE (reference sequence).

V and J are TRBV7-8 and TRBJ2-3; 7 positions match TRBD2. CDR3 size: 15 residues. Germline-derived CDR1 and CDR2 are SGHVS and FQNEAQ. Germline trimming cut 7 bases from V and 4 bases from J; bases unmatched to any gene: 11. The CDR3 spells CASNPGGTIPDTQYF. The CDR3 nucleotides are TGTGCCAGCAACCCCGGTGGGACTATCCCAGATACGCAGTATTTT. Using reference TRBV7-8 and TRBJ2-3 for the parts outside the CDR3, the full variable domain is GAGVSQSPRYKVAKRGQDVALRCDPISGHVSLFWYQQALGQGPEFLTYFQNEAQLDKSGLPSDRFFAERPEGSVSTLKIQRTQQEDSAVYLCASNPGGTIPDTQYFGPGTRLTVL.

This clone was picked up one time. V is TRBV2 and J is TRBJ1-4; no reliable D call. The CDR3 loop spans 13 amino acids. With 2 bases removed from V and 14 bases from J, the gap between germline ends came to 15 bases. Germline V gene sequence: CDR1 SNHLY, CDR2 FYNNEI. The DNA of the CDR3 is TGTGCCAGCAGTGAACAAGGAGGGTCCGGTCTGTTTTTT. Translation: CASSEQGGSGLFF. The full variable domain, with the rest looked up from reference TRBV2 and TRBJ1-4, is EPEVTQTPSHQVTQMGQEVILRCVPISNHLYFYWYRQILGQKVEFLVSFYNNEISEKSEIFDDQFSVERPDGSNFTLKIRSTKLEDSAMYFCASSEQGGSGLFFGSGTQLSVL.

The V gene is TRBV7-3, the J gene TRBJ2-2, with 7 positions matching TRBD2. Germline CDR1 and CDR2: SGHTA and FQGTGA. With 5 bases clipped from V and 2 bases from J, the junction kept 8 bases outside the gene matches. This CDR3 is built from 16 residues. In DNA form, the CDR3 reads TGTGCCAGCAGCCCCCAAACTAGCGCCAACACCGGGGAGCTGTTTTTT. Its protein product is CASSPQTSANTGELFF.

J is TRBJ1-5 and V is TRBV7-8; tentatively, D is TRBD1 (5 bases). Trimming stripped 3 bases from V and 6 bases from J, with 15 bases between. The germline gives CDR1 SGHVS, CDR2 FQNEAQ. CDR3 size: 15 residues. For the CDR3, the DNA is TGTGCCAGCAGCTTGGGGCGGGTTTCGAGTCAGCCCCAGCATTTT. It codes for CASSLGRVSSQPQHF.